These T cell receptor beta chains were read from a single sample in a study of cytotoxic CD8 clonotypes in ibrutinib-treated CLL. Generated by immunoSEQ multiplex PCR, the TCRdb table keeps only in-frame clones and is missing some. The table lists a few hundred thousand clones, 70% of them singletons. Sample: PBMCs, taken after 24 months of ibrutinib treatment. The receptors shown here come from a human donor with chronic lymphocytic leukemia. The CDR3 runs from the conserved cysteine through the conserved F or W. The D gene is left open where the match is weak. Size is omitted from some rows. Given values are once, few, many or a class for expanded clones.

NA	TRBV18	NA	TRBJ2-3	TGTGCCAGCTCACAGACGACAGATACGCAGTATTTT	CASSQTTDTQYF
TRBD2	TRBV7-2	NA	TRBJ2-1	TGTGCCAGCAGCTTATGGTCTAGCGGGGACAATGAGCAGTTCTTC	CASSLWSSGDNEQFF
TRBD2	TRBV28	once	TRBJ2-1	TGTGCCAGCAGAGGGACTAGCGGGAGATTAGAGCAGTTCTTC	CASRGTSGRLEQFF
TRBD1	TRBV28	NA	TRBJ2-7	TGTGCCAGCCCCACCCGACAGGGTTTCCACGAGCAGTACTTC	CASPTRQGFHEQYF
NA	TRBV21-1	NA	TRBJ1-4	TGTGCCAGCAGCAAAGATTGTAGAAACTTAAGAAAAGAAAAAGCAACTAATGAAAAACTGTTTTTT	CASSKDCRNLRKEKATNEKLFF
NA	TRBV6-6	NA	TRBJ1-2	TGTGCCAGCAGTTACCCGCCGGGGGCCGGCTATGGCTACACCTTC	CASSYPPGAGYGYTF
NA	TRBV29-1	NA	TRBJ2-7	TGCAGCGTTCGAGGGGTAGACGAGCAGTACTTC	CSVRGVDEQYF
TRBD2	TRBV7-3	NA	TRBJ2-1	TGTGCCAGCAGTCTAGCGGGAGGCGACAATGAGCAGTTCTTC	CASSLAGGDNEQFF
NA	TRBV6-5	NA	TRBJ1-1	TGTGCCAGCAGCCCCAGCGGGGCCGGAGCTTTCTTT	CASSPSGAGAFF
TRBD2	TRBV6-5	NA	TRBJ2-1	TGTGCCAGCATCGGGACTAGTATTCATGAGCAGTTCTTC	CASIGTSIHEQFF
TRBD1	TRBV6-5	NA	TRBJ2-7	TGTGCCAGCATGATGACGGGACAGGGTTCCTACGAGCAGTACTTC	CASMMTGQGSYEQYF